The 15 T cell receptor beta chains in this list originate from one sample, sequenced in a study of T-cell reconstitution after alpha-beta-depleted transplantation in children. Molecular barcoding with unique molecular identifiers was used for the TCRbeta library. TCRdb called the PCR reads again in MiXCR, with one record for every CDR3 protein. The table includes more than 45,000 distinct CDR3 sequences, roughly 50% detected once. The sequencing used peripheral blood, collected before TCRalphabeta/CD19-depleted stem cell transplant. The source of these receptors is a boy in the first two years of life with SCID, due to receive a stem cell transplant.

This clonotype was seen only once. V gene TRBV20-1 combines with J gene TRBJ1-1; D remains ambiguous. This CDR3 is 12 amino acids long. Germline V gives CDR1 DFQATT, CDR2 SNEGSKA (reference sequence). Trimming stripped 2 bases from V and 1 base from J, with 5 bases between. The CDR3 reads CSARPANTEAFF. CDR3 sequence (DNA): TGCAGTGCTAGACCGGCGAACACTGAAGCTTTCTTT.

This clonotype was seen many times. J is TRBJ2-2 and V is TRBV5-1, with D possibly called TRBD1 or TRBD2 (6 bases each). V lost 4 bases and J 3 bases, leaving 19 bases between the germline ends. CDR3 length: 17 residues. Germline V CDR1 and CDR2: SGHRS, YFSETQ. In DNA form, the CDR3 reads TGCGCCAGCAGCCTCCGAGGTGGGGGGCGCGACACCGGGGAGCTGTTTTTT. This codes for CASSLRGGGRDTGELFF.

This clonotype was seen once. The chain links TRBV4-1 to TRBJ1-1; D gene unclear. V shed 4 bases and J shed 4 bases, with 16 bases lying between them. Germline lookup yields CDR1 MGHRA and CDR2 YSYEKL. The CDR3 extends over 15 amino acids. This CDR3 is CASSPKDGWATEAFF. Here the CDR3 DNA reads TGCGCCAGCAGCCCCAAGGATGGGTGGGCCACTGAAGCTTTCTTT.

Ten or more counts support this clonotype. The chain combines TRBV20-1 with TRBJ2-4; D not resolved. The CDR3 spans 18 residues. The V gene lost 0 bases and the J gene lost 0 bases, with 18 bases spanning the gap. Germline V gene lookup returns CDR1 DFQATT and CDR2 SNEGSKA (reference sequence). The CDR3 DNA is TGCAGTGCTAGAGATAAGAGACACTTTGACCCAGCCAAAAACATTCAGTACTTC. As protein: CSARDKRHFDPAKNIQYF.

The chain carries TRBV20-1 and TRBJ1-6; the match to TRBD1 covers 8 bases. CDR3 length: 14 residues. From germline, CDR1 is DFQATT and CDR2 SNEGSKA (reference sequence). V was clipped by 6 bases and J by 7 bases; unmatched bases: 8. The DNA for the CDR3 is TGCAGTGCCTCACGGACAGGGCCAAATTCACCCCTCCACTTT. It is translated as CSASRTGPNSPLHF.

This chain uses TRBV11-3 with TRBJ2-1; the D is unclear. Germline V gene lookup returns CDR1 SGHNT and CDR2 YENEEA. V was cut by 0 bases and J by 4 bases, with 7 bases left in between. This CDR3 is 14 amino acids long. CDR3 loop: CASSLDGQYNEQFF. CDR3 nucleotide sequence: TGTGCCAGCAGCTTAGATGGCCAGTACAATGAGCAGTTCTTC.

This clonotype occurred a few times. The chain has TRBV12-3 or TRBV12-4 and TRBJ2-1; D is undetermined. This CDR3 is 11 amino acids long. V was trimmed by 2 bases and J by 8 bases, leaving 4 bases between them. The DNA for the CDR3 is TGTGCCAGCAGTTTATATGATGAGCAGTTCTTC. This codes for CASSLYDEQFF.

This clonotype was counted between two and nine times. The CDR3 region is CASSLDRGRGQPQHF. The CDR3 DNA follows: TGTGCCAGCAGCTTAGACAGGGGGCGAGGTCAGCCCCAGCATTTT. This rearrangement joins TRBV11-2 to TRBJ1-5; 8 nucleotides align to TRBD1. V was pared by 0 bases and J by 6 bases, with 4 bases of the junction left unmatched. Looked up from germline, CDR1 is SGHAT and CDR2 is FQNNGV. The CDR3 consists of 15 residues. The full variable domain, its missing parts supplied by reference TRBV11-2 and TRBJ1-5, is EAGVAQSPRYKIIEKRQSVAFWCNPISGHATLYWYQQILGQGPKLLIQFQNNGVVDDSQLPKDRFSAERLKGVDSTLKIQPAKLEDSAVYLCASSLDRGRGQPQHFGDGTRLSIL.

The table lists this clonotype with a few counts. The rearrangement joins TRBV11-3 to TRBJ2-1; D is undetermined. Germline V lookup: CDR1 SGHNT, CDR2 YENEEA. The CDR3 is 13 residues long. Trimming cost V 0 bases and J 7 bases, with 7 bases left between them. CDR3 nucleotides: TGTGCCAGCAGCTTAGATCGAGTTAATGAGCAGTTCTTC. Protein product: CASSLDRVNEQFF.

This chain uses TRBV7-3 with TRBJ2-7; D is perhaps TRBD1 or TRBD2 (5 bases each). The CDR3 is 13 amino acids. The germline gives CDR1 SGHTA, CDR2 FQGTGA. V was cut by 3 bases and J by 5 bases, with 11 bases left in between. The CDR3 protein is CASSLLGGHEQYF. As DNA, the CDR3 is TGTGCCAGCAGCTTGCTTGGGGGACACGAGCAGTACTTC.

The chain links TRBV20-1 to TRBJ2-5, with D maybe TRBD2 (6 bases). CDR1 DFQATT and CDR2 SNEGSKA come from the germline V gene (reference sequence). V dropped 6 bases and J dropped 5 bases, with 13 bases sitting between them. This CDR3 is built from 12 residues. CDR3 sequence: CSAPSRGETQYF. Here the CDR3 DNA reads TGCAGTGCCCCCAGTCGGGGGGAGACCCAGTACTTC.

This sequence joins TRBV11-2 and TRBJ2-5; 13 nucleotides agree with TRBD2. The J segment lost 7 bases and the V segment lost 4 bases, leaving 12 bases of the junction unmatched. The CDR3 is 17 residues long. The germline CDR1 and CDR2 sequences are SGHAT and FQNNGV. The CDR3 DNA follows: TGTGCCAGCAGCTCCACCAGGACACTAGCGGGGGGGCGGACCCAGTACTTC. This gives the protein CASSSTRTLAGGRTQYF. Full variable domain (missing parts from reference TRBV11-2 and TRBJ2-5): EAGVAQSPRYKIIEKRQSVAFWCNPISGHATLYWYQQILGQGPKLLIQFQNNGVVDDSQLPKDRFSAERLKGVDSTLKIQPAKLEDSAVYLCASSSTRTLAGGRTQYFGPGTRLLVL.

The rearrangement uses TRBV7-9 and TRBJ2-1; D assignment may be TRBD1 or TRBD2 (5 bases each). The CDR3 loop spans 14 amino acids. Deletions cut 10 bases from V and 5 bases from J, with 18 bases between. CDR1 and CDR2 (germline): SEHNR, FQNEAQ (reference sequence). CDR3 in DNA: TGTGCCATGGGCCCGGGGCGGTCAAACAATGAGCAGTTCTTC. Its translation: CAMGPGRSNNEQFF. Drawing the rest from reference TRBV7-9 and TRBJ2-1, the complete variable domain is DTGVSQNPRHKITKRGQNVTFRCDPISEHNRLYWYRQTLGQGPEFLTYFQNEAQLEKSRLLSDRFSAERPKGSFSTLEIQRTEQGDSAMYLCAMGPGRSNNEQFFGPGTRLTVL.

V is TRBV6-5 and J is TRBJ2-5; D might be TRBD1 or TRBD2, each matching 5 bases. CDR3 length: 13 residues. The germline gives CDR1 MNHEY, CDR2 SVGAGI. Trimming removed 2 bases from V and 2 bases from J, with 6 bases in between. This CDR3 is CASSYGGQETQYF. CDR3 in DNA: TGTGCCAGCAGTTACGGGGGACAAGAGACCCAGTACTTC.

The chain has TRBV20-1 and TRBJ2-3; weak D call: TRBD1 (5 bases). The CDR3 has 12 amino acids. The ends were cut back, 2 bases at V and 8 bases at J, with 11 bases in the middle. The germline V gene has CDR1 DFQATT and CDR2 SNEGSKA (reference sequence). The CDR3 DNA is TGCAGTGCTAGACCCGGCCAGGGTACGCAGTATTTT. It encodes CSARPGQGTQYF.